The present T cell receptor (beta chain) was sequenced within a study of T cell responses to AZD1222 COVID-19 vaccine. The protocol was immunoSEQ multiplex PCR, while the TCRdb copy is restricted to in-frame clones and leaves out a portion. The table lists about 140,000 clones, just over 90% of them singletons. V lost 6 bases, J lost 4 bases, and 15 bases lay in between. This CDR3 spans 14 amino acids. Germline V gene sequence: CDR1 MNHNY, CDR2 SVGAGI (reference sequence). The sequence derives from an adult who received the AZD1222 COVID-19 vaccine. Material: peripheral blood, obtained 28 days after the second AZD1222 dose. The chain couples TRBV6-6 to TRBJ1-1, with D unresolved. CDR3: CASSPGGMGTEAFF. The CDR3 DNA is TGTGCCAGCAGCCCCGGAGGTATGGGCACTGAAGCTTTCTTT.